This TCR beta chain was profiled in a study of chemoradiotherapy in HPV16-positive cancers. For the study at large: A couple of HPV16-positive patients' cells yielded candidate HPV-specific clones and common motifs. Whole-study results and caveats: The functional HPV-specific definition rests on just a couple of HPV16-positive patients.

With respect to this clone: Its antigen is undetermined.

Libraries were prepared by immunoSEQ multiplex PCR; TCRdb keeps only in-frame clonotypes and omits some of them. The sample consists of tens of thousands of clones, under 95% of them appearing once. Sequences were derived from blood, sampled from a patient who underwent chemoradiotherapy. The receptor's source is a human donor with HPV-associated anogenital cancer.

The CDR3 nucleotides read TGTGCCAGCAGCTTCGGGACAGCACACCCTAAGCAGGGTTACGAGCAGTACTTC. Protein: CASSFGTAHPKQGYEQYF. The chain uses TRBV11-2 and TRBJ2-7; the match to TRBD1 covers 7 bases. The CDR3 consists of 18 residues. Germline CDR1 is SGHAT and CDR2 is FQNNGV. V trimming: 3 bases; J trimming: 4 bases; junction bases outside the gene matches: 18.